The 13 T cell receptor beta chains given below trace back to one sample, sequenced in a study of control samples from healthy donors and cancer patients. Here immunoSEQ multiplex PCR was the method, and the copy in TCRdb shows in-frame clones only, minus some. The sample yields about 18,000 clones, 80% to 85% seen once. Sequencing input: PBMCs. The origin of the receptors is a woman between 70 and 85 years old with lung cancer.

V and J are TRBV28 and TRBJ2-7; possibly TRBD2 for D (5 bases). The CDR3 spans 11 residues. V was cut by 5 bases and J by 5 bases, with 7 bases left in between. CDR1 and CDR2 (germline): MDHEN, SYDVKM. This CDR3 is CASSPGNEQYF. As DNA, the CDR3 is TGTGCCAGCAGTCCCGGGAACGAGCAGTACTTC.

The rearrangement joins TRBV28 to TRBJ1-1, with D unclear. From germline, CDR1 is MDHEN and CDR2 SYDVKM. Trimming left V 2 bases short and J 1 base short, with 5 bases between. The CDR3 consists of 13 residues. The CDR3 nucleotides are TGTGCCAGCAGTTTACAAGGGAACACTGAAGCTTTCTTT. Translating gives CASSLQGNTEAFF. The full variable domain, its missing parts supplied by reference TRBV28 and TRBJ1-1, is DVKVTQSSRYLVKRTGEKVFLECVQDMDHENMFWYRQDPGLGLRLIYFSYDVKMKEKGDIPEGYSVSREKKERFSLILESASTNQTSMYLCASSLQGNTEAFFGQGTRLTVV.

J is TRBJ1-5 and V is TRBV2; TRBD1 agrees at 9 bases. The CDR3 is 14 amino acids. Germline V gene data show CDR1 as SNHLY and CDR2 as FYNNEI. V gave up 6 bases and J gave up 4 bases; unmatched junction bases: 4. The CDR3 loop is CASRGTGKNQPQHF. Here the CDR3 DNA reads TGTGCCAGCAGGGGGACAGGGAAAAATCAGCCCCAGCATTTT.

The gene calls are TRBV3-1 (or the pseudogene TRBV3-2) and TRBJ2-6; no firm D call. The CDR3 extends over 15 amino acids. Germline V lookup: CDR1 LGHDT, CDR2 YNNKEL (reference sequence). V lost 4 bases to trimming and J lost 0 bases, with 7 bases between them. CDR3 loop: CASSPGGSGANVLTF. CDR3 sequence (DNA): TGTGCCAGCAGCCCCGGTGGCTCTGGGGCCAACGTCCTGACTTTC.

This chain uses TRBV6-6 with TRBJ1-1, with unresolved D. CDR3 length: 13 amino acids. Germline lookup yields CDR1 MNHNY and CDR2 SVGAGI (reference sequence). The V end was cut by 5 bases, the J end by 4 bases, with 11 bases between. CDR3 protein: CASSLSAGTEAFF. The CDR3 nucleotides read TGTGCCAGCAGTCTCAGCGCGGGCACTGAAGCTTTCTTT.

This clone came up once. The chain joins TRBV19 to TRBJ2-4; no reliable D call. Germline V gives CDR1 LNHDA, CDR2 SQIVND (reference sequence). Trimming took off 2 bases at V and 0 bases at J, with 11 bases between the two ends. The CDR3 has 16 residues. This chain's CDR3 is CASSISQTLAKNIQYF. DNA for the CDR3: TGTGCCAGTAGTATAAGCCAAACACTAGCCAAAAACATTCAGTACTTC. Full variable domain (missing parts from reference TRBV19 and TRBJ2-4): DGGITQSPKYLFRKEGQNVTLSCEQNLNHDAMYWYRQDPGQGLRLIYYSQIVNDFQKGDIAEGYSVSREKKESFPLTVTSAQKNPTAFYLCASSISQTLAKNIQYFGAGTRLSVL.

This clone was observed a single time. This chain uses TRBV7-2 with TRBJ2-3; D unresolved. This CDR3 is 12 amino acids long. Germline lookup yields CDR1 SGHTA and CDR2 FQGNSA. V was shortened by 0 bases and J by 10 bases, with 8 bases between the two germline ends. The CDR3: CASSLALDAQYF. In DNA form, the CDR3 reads TGTGCCAGCAGCTTAGCACTGGATGCGCAGTATTTT.

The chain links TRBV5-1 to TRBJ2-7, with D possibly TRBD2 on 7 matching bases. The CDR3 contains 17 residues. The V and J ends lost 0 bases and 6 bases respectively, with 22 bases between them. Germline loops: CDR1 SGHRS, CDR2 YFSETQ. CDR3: CASSLALAGRGGGEQYF. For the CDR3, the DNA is TGCGCCAGCAGCTTGGCCCTGGCCGGCCGAGGGGGGGGCGAGCAGTACTTC.

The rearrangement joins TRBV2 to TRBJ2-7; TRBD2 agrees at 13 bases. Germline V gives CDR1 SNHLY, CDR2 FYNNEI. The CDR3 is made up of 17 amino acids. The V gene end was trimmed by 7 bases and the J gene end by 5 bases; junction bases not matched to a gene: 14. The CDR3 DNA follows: TGTGCCAGCACCGGACTAGCGGGGGAACAATGGGGGAACGAGCAGTACTTC. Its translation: CASTGLAGEQWGNEQYF.

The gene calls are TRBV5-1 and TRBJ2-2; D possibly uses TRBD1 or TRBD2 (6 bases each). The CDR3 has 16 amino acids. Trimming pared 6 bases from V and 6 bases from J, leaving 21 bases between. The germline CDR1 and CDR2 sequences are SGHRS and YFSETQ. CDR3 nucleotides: TGCGCCAGCAACAAGGGGGTGGAGGGCCCTCCCGGGGAGCTGTTTTTT. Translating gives CASNKGVEGPPGELFF.

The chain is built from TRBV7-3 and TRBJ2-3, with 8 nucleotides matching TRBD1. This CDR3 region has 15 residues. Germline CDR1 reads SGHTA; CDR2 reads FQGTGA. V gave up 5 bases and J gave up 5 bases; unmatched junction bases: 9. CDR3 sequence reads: CASSPDRVWGDTQYF. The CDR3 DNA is TGTGCCAGCAGCCCGGACAGGGTATGGGGAGATACGCAGTATTTT.

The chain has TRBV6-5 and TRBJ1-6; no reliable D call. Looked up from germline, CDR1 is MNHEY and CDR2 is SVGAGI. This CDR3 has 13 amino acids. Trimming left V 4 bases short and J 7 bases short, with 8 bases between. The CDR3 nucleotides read TGTGCCAGCAGTTGGGGTGAGAATTCACCCCTCCACTTT. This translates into CASSWGENSPLHF.

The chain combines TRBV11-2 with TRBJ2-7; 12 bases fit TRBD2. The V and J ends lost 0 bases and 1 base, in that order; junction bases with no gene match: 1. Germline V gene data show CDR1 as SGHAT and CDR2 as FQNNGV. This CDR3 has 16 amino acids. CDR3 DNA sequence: TGTGCCAGCAGCTTAGATGGGACTAGCGGGTCCTACGAGCAGTACTTC. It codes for CASSLDGTSGSYEQYF.